This T cell receptor (beta chain) was recovered during a study of response to subunit inactivated influenza vaccine. Study-level results: Authors suggested that a seasonal influenza vaccination recruits few new T cells each time.

TCRdb fed the RT-PCR reads into MiXCR, producing one record per CDR3 protein. The table records 700,000 to 800,000 distinct CDR3 sequences, less than 20% of them present only once. Of note for this clonotype: Its specificity is unknown.

The CDR3 sequence is 15 residues long. Germline lookup yields CDR1 LNHNV and CDR2 YYDKDF (reference sequence). Between the trimmed V and J ends, which lost 2 bases and 8 bases, there was a span of 16 bases. The specimen comprised PBMCs from blood, sampled 5 days after vaccination. The TCR comes from a man aged 50-59 years who received an inactivated influenza vaccine. The chain recombines TRBV15 with TRBJ2-4; maybe TRBD2 (5 bases). This chain's CDR3 is CATSRKRVSRDIQYF. DNA of the CDR3: TGTGCCACCAGCAGAAAAAGGGTTTCGAGGGACATTCAGTACTTC.